This T cell receptor beta chain was retrieved from a study of glioma-infiltrating T cells. The iRepertoire nested amplicon-rescue multiplex PCR amplified TCR alpha and beta CDR3s from RNA. Tissue mRNA or PBMC total RNA, 100-400 ng, went into one-step reverse transcription and amplification. TCRdb reprocessed the multiplex PCR reads with MiXCR, giving one entry per CDR3 protein. Here the sample spans about 180,000 distinct CDR3 sequences, more than 35% being singletons. Study-wide results and limits: Tissue and blood shared very few CDR3 sequences. Gliomas, especially low-grade, showed above-expected tissue-blood divergence; non-neoplastic patients showed below.

This CDR3 has 15 amino acids. CDR1 and CDR2 from the germline V gene are MDHEN and SYDVKM. V dropped 3 bases and J dropped 1 base, with 12 bases sitting between them. This clonotype has at least ten counts. Its specificity is unknown. This chain links TRBV28 with TRBJ1-1, with D unclear. Sequenced material: glioma tissue, nonneoplastic brain tissue, or PBMCs (not recorded which). The source is a human donor with low-grade glioma or glioblastoma, undergoing nonglioma brain surgery, or in good health (not recorded which). CDR3 loop: CASSFLILGNTEAFF. CDR3 DNA: TGTGCCAGCAGTTTTTTGATATTGGGGAACACTGAAGCTTTCTTT.